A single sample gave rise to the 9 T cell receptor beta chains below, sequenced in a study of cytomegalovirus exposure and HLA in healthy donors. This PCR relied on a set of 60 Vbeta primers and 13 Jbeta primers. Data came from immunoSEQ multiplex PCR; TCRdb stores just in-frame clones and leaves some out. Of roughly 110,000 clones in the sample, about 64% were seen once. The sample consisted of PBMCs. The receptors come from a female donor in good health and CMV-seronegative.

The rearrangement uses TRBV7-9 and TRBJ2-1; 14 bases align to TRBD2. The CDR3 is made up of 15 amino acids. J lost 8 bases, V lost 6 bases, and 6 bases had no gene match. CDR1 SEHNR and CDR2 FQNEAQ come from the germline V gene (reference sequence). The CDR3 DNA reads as TGTGCCAGCAGATCCGGGACTAGCGGGAGAGATGAGCAGTTCTTC. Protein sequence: CASRSGTSGRDEQFF.

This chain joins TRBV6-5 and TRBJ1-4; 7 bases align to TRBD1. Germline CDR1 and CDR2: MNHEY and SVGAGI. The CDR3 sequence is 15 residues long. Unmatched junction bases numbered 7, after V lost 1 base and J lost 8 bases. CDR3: CASSYLEGAREKLFF. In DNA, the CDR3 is TGTGCCAGCAGTTACTTGGAGGGGGCAAGGGAAAAACTGTTTTTT.

The CDR3 DNA is TGTGCCAGTAGTATCGGACAGGGGATCGGTGGCAATCAGCCCCAGCATTTT. Translating gives CASSIGQGIGGNQPQHF. The chain joins TRBV19 to TRBJ1-5; TRBD1 matches 9 bases. The V segment lost 3 bases and the J segment 2 bases; nucleotides outside the gene matches: 8. Germline V gene data show CDR1 as LNHDA and CDR2 as SQIVND (reference sequence). CDR3 length: 17 amino acids.

The CDR3 loop is CATRWGTSGGRETQYF. In DNA form, the CDR3 reads TGTGCCACCCGGTGGGGGACTAGCGGAGGTCGGGAGACCCAGTACTTC. The chain is built from TRBV10-3 and TRBJ2-5; 11 bases are shared with TRBD2. The CDR3 contains 16 residues. The V gene's germline CDR1 is ENHRY and CDR2 SYGVKD. V was clipped by 10 bases and J by 5 bases; unmatched bases: 15.

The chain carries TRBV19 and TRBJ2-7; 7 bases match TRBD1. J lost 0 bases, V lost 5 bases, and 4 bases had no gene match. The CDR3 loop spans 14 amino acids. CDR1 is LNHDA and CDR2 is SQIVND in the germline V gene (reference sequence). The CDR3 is CASSVGTASYEQYF. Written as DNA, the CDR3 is TGTGCCAGTAGTGTCGGGACAGCCTCCTACGAGCAGTACTTC.

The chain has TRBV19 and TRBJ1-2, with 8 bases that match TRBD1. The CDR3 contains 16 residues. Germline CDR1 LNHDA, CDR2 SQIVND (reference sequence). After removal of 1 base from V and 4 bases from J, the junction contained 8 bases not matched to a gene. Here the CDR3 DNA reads TGTGCCAGTAGTATAGGCGGACAGGGATCTTTCTATGGCTACACCTTC. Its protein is CASSIGGQGSFYGYTF.

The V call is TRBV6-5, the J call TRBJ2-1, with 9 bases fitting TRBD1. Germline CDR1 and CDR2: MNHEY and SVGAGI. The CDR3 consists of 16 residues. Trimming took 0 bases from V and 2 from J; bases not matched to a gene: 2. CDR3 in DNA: TGTGCCAGCAGTTACTCGGACAGGGGTCCCTACAATGAGCAGTTCTTC. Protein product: CASSYSDRGPYNEQFF.

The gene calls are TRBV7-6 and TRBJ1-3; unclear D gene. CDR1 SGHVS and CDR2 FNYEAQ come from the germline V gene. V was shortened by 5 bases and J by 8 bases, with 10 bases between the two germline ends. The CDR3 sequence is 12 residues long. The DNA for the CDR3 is TGTGCCAGCAGCGACTATAGCGACACCATATATTTT. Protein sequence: CASSDYSDTIYF.

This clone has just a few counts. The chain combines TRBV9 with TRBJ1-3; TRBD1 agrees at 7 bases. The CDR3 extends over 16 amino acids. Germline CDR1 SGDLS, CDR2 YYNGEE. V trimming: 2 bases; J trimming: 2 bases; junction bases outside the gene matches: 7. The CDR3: CASSVFQGGPGNTIYF. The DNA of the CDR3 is TGTGCCAGCAGCGTCTTTCAGGGGGGTCCTGGAAACACCATATATTTT.